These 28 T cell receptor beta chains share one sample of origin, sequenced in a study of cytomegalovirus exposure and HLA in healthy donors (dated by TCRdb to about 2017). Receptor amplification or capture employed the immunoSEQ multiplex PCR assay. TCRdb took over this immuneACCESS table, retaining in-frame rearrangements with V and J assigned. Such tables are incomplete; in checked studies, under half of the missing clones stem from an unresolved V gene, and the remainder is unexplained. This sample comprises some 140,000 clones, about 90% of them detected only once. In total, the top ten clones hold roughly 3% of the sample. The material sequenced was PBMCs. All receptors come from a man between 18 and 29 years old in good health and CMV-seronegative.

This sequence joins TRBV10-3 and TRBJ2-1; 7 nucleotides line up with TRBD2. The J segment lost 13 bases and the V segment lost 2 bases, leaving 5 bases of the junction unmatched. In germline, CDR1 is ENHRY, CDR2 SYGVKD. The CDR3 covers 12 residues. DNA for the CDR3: TGTGCCATCAGTGAGGTTGCGGGAGTACAGTTCTTC. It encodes CAISEVAGVQFF.

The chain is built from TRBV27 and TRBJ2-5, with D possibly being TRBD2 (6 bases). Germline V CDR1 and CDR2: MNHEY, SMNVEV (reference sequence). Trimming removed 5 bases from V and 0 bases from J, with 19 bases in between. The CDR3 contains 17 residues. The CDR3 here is CASSPSSGRGDQETQYF. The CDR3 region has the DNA TGTGCCAGCAGTCCTTCGAGTGGGCGGGGAGACCAAGAGACCCAGTACTTC.

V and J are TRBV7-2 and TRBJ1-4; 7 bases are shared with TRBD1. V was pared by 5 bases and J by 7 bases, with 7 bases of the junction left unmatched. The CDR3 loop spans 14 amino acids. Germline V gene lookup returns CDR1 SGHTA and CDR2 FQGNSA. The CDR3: CASSPRTGREKLFF. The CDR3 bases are TGTGCCAGCAGCCCCAGGACAGGCCGTGAAAAACTGTTTTTT.

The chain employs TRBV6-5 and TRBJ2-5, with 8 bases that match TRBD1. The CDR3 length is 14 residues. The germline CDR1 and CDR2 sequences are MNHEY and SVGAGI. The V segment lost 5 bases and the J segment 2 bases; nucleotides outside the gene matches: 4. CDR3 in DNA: TGTGCCAGCAGTATGGGGACAGGTCAAGAGACCCAGTACTTC. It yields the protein CASSMGTGQETQYF.

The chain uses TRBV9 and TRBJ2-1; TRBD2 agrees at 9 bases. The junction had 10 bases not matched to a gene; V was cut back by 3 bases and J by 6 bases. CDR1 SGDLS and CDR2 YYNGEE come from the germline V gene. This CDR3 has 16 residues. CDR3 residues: CASSAGSGSSFNEQFF. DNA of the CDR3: TGTGCCAGCAGCGCCGGTAGCGGGAGCTCATTCAATGAGCAGTTCTTC.

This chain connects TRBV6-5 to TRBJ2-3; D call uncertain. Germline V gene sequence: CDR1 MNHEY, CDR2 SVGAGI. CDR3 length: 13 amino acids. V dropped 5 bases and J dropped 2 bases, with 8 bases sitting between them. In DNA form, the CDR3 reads TGTGCCAGCAGTCTACCCAACACAGATACGCAGTATTTT. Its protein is CASSLPNTDTQYF.

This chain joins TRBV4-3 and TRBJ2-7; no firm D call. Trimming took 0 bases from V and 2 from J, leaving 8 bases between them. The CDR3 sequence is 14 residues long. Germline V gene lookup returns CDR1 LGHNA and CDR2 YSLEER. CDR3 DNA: TGCGCCAGCAGCCAAGAAACAGAAACCTACGAGCAGTACTTC. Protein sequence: CASSQETETYEQYF.

CDR3 sequence: CASSLTSGYNEQFF. CDR3 coding DNA: TGTGCCAGCAGTTTAACTAGCGGATACAATGAGCAGTTCTTC. The chain employs TRBV27 and TRBJ2-1; 8 nucleotides agree with TRBD2. Per the germline V gene, CDR1 is MNHEY and CDR2 is SMNVEV (reference sequence). The CDR3 runs 14 residues. V shed 2 bases and J 4 bases; nucleotides not matched to a gene: 1.

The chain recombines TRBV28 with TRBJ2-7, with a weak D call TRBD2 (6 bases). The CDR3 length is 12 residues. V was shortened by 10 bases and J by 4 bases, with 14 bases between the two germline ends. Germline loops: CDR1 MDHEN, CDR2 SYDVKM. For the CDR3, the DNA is TGTGCCATCGCCGGGAGCCAATACGAGCAGTACTTC. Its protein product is CAIAGSQYEQYF. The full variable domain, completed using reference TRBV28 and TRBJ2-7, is DVKVTQSSRYLVKRTGEKVFLECVQDMDHENMFWYRQDPGLGLRLIYFSYDVKMKEKGDIPEGYSVSREKKERFSLILESASTNQTSMYLCAIAGSQYEQYFGPGTRLTVT.

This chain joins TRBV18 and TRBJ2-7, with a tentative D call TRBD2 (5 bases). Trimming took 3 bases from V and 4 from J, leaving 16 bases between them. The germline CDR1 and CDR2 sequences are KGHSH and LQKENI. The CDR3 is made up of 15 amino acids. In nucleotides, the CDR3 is TGTGCCAGCTCACCTGAAGCTAGCCGAGGGTACGAGCAGTACTTC. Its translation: CASSPEASRGYEQYF.

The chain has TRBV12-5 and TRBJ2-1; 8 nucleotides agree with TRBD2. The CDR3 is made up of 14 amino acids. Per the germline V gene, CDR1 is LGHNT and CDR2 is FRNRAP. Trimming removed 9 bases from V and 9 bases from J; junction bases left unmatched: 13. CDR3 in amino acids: CASAPGTRGIEQFF. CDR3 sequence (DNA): TGTGCTAGCGCCCCCGGGACTAGGGGGATTGAGCAGTTCTTC. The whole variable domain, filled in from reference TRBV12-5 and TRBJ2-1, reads DARVTQTPRHKVTEMGQEVTMRCQPILGHNTVFWYRQTMMQGLELLAYFRNRAPLDDSGMPKDRFSAEMPDATLATLKIQPSEPRDSAVYFCASAPGTRGIEQFFGPGTRLTVL.

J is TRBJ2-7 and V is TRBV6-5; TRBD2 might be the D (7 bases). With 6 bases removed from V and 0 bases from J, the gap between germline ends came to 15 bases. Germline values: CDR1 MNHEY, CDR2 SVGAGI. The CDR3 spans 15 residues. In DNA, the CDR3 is TGTGCCAGCAGGTCGGGGGGCCAGGGCTCCTACGAGCAGTACTTC. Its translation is CASRSGGQGSYEQYF.

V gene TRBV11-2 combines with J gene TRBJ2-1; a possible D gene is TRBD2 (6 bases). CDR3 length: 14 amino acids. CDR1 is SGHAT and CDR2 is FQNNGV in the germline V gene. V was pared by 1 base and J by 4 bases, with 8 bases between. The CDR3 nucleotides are TGTGCCAGCAGCTTAGTAGCGGTTTACAATGAGCAGTTCTTC. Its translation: CASSLVAVYNEQFF.

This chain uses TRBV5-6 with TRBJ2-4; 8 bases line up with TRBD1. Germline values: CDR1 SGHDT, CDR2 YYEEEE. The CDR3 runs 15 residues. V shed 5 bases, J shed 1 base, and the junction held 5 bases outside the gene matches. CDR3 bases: TGTGCCAGCAGACCTAGACAGGGGGCCAAAAACATTCAGTACTTC. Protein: CASRPRQGAKNIQYF. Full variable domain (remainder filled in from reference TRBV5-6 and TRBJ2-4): DAGVTQSPTHLIKTRGQQVTLRCSPKSGHDTVSWYQQALGQGPQFIFQYYEEEERQRGNFPDRFSGHQFPNYSSELNVNALLLGDSALYLCASRPRQGAKNIQYFGAGTRLSVL.

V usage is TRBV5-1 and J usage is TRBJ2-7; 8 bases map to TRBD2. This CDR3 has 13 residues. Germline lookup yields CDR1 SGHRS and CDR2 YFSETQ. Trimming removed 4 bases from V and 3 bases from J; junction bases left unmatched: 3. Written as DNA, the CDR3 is TGCGCCAGCAGCGAGACTAGCGTCTACGAGCAGTACTTC. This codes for CASSETSVYEQYF.

The chain's CDR3 is CASSQVVGALYEQYF. The CDR3 DNA reads TGCGCCAGCAGCCAAGTCGTAGGGGCCCTCTACGAGCAGTACTTC. This chain uses TRBV4-1 with TRBJ2-7; maybe TRBD1 (5 bases). Germline V gives CDR1 MGHRA, CDR2 YSYEKL. V was pared by 1 base and J by 3 bases, with 13 bases between. This CDR3 spans 15 amino acids.

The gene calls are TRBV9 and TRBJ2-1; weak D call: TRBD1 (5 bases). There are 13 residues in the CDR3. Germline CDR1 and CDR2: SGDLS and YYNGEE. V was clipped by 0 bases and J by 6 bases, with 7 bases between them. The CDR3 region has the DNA TGTGCCAGCAGCGTAGGGGGCGTCAATGAGCAGTTCTTC. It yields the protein CASSVGGVNEQFF.

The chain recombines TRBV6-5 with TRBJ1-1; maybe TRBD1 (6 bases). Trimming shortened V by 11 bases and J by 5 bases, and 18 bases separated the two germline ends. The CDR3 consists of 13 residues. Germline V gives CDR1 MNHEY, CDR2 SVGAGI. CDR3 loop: CAGSTGTGTEAFF. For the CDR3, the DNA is TGTGCCGGTTCTACAGGGACGGGGACTGAAGCTTTCTTT.

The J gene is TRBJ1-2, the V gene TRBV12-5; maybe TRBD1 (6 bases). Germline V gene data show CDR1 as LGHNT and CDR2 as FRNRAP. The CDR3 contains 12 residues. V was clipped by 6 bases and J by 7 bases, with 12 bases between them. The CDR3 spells CASGFSGVGYTF. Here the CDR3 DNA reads TGTGCTAGTGGCTTCTCAGGGGTTGGCTACACCTTC.

CDR3: CASSRYTSDEQFF. As DNA, the CDR3 is TGTGCCAGCAGTCGATACACTAGCGATGAGCAGTTCTTC. The chain employs TRBV27 and TRBJ2-1; 7 nucleotides line up with TRBD2. The CDR3 extends over 13 amino acids. Germline V gene data show CDR1 as MNHEY and CDR2 as SMNVEV (reference sequence). The V and J ends lost 5 bases and 8 bases, in that order; junction bases with no gene match: 6.

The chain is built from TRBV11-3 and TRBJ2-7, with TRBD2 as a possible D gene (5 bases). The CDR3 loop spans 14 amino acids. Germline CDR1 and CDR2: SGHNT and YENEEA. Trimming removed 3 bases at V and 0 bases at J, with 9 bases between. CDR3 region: CASSFRRGSYEQYF. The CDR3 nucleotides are TGTGCCAGCAGCTTCCGTCGGGGCTCCTACGAGCAGTACTTC.

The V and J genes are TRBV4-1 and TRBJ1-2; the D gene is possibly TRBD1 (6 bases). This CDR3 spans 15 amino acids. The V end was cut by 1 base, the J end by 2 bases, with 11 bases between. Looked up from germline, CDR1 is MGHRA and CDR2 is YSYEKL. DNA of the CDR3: TGCGCCAGCAGCCAAGGAAGTACAGGGAACTATGGCTACACCTTC. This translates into CASSQGSTGNYGYTF.

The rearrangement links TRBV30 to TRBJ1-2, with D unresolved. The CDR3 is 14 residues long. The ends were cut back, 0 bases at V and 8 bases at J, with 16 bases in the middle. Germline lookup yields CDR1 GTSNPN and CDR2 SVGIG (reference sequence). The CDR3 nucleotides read TGTGCCTGGAGTGTGCAGGTGGCGGGAGGGGGCTACACCTTC. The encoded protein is CAWSVQVAGGGYTF.

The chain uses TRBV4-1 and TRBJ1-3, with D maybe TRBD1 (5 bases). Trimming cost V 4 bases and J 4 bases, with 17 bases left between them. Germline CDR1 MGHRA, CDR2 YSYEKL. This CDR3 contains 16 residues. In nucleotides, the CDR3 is TGCGCCAGCAGCCCGTTGGTGCGGCAGGGAGGAAACACCATATATTTT. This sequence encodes CASSPLVRQGGNTIYF.

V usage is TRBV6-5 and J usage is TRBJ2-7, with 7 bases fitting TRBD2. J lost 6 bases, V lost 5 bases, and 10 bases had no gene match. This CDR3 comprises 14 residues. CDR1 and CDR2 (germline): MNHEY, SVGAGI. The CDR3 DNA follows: TGTGCCAGCAGTCCCGGGGGGTGGCGCTCCGAGCAGTACTTC. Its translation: CASSPGGWRSEQYF.

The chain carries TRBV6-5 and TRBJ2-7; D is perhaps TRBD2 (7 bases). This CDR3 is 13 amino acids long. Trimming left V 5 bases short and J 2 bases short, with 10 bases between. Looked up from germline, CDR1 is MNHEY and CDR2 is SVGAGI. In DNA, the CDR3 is TGTGCCAGCAGTAGGGGGGGTGCCTACGAGCAGTACTTC. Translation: CASSRGGAYEQYF.

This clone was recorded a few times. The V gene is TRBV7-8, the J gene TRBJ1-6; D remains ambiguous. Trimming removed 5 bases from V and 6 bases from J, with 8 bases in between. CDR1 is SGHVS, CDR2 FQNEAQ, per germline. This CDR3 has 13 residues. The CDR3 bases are TGTGCCAGCAGCCCTGGTAGTAATTCACCCCTCCACTTT. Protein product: CASSPGSNSPLHF.

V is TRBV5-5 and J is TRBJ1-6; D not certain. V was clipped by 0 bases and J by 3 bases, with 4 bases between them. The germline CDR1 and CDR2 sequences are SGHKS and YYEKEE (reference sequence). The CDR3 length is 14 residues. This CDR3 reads CASSLDSYNSPLHF. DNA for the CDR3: TGTGCCAGCAGCTTGGACAGCTATAATTCACCCCTCCACTTT.